Each of the 4 T cell receptor beta chains below was sequenced from the same sample in a study of CD8 T cells in ankylosing spondylitis. TCRdb passed the 5' RACE reads through MiXCR, listing each CDR3 protein once. The sample carries 200,000 or so distinct CDR3 sequences, 15% to 20% recorded once. Sequencing was done on a sample of blood, either unsorted or a sorted T cell fraction (not recorded which). Receptors were obtained from a male donor under 35 with ankylosing spondylitis or in good health (not recorded which).

This clonotype was picked up many times. V is TRBV6-5 and J is TRBJ2-5; 9 nucleotides agree with TRBD2. This CDR3 comprises 17 residues. V lost 0 bases and J lost 4; bases outside the gene matches: 9. CDR1 is MNHEY and CDR2 is SVGAGI in the germline V gene. CDR3 sequence (DNA): TGTGCCAGCAGTTACTCGGGGACTAGCTCCGGGGGAGAGACCCAGTACTTC. It yields the protein CASSYSGTSSGGETQYF.

The chain couples TRBV7-9 to TRBJ2-7; 12 bases are shared with TRBD1. The CDR3 contains 16 residues. Per the germline V gene, CDR1 is SEHNR and CDR2 is FQNEAQ (reference sequence). Trimming at V came to 5 bases and at J to 4 bases, leaving 9 bases not matched to a gene. The CDR3 spells CASSRRRDRGQYEQYF. The CDR3 DNA sequence: TGTGCCAGCAGCCGTCGCCGGGACAGGGGGCAATACGAGCAGTACTTC.

This clonotype was counted ten times or more. This sequence joins TRBV2 and TRBJ2-3, with D possibly being TRBD1 (5 bases). Germline V CDR1 and CDR2: SNHLY, FYNNEI. CDR3 length: 15 amino acids. The V and J ends lost 1 base and 1 base respectively, with 9 bases between them. CDR3 DNA sequence: TGTGCCAGCAGTGAAGGGGGCAGGGGCACAGATACGCAGTATTTT. Its protein is CASSEGGRGTDTQYF.

In its sample, this clonotype was seen many times. CDR3 in amino acids: CSASLPLYEQYF. CDR3 sequence (DNA): TGCAGTGCTAGTTTACCCCTCTACGAGCAGTACTTC. The rearrangement links TRBV20-1 to TRBJ2-7; D is uncertain. The CDR3 is 12 amino acids. Trimming removed 3 bases from V and 3 bases from J, with 9 bases in between. The germline V gene has CDR1 DFQATT and CDR2 SNEGSKA (reference sequence).